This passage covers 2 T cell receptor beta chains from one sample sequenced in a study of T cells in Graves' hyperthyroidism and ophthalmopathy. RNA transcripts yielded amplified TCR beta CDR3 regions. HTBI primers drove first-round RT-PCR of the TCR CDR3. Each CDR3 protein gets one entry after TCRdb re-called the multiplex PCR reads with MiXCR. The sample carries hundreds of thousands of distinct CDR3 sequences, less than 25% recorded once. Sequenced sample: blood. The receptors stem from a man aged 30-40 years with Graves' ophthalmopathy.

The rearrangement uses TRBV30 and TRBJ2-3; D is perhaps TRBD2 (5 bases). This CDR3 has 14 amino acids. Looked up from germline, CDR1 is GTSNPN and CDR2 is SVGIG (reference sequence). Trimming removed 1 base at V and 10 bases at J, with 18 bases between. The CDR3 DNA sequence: TGTGCCTGGAGTGGTAGCGTGACTATGGCTTCGCAGTATTTT. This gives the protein CAWSGSVTMASQYF.

CDR3 sequence: CAWSSVRTFSRGEKLFF. In nucleotides, the CDR3 is TGTGCCTGGAGTTCGGTCCGGACCTTCTCGAGGGGAGAAAAACTGTTTTTT. The chain carries TRBV30 and TRBJ1-4; tentative D call: TRBD1 (5 bases). V dropped 2 bases and J dropped 8 bases, with 24 bases sitting between them. The length of the CDR3 is 17 residues. Germline CDR1 GTSNPN, CDR2 SVGIG (reference sequence).